This TCR beta chain was recovered during a study of blood T cell repertoires in COVID-19. Study information: The study drew acute and convalescent COVID-19 samples from the United States, Italy and Spain. PBMCs, B-cell-depleted T cells, or T cells were the source of the cDNA or gDNA that made up the material.

In the authors' methods: For nucleated cells, counts were estimated from reference gene primer amplification. The repertoire was sequenced with immunoSEQ multiplex PCR; TCRdb's copy has only in-frame clones and lacks some. V and J calls and clone size are those listed in that table; D and trimming were worked out from the DNA. This table has fewer than 250,000 clones, roughly 90% appearing once. The CDR3 length is 16 residues. The V and J ends lost 1 base and 6 bases respectively, with 18 bases between them. CDR1 and CDR2 from the germline V gene are KGHSY and FQNENV. The clonotype was recovered from a man between 60 and 70 years old with COVID-19, enrolled during active disease. Sequenced input: peripheral blood. The rearrangement uses TRBV16 and TRBJ1-2; tentatively, D is TRBD1 (6 bases). CDR3 amino acids: CASSQLRVLRGDGYTF. The CDR3 nucleotides are TGTGCCAGCAGCCAATTAAGGGTACTCAGGGGAGATGGCTACACCTTC. Full variable domain (rest looked up from reference TRBV16 and TRBJ1-2): GEEVAQTPKHLVRGEGQKAKLYCAPIKGHSYVFWYQQVLKNEFKFLISFQNENVFDETGMPKERFSAKCLPNSPCSLEIQATKLEDSAVYFCASSQLRVLRGDGYTFGSGTRLTVV.